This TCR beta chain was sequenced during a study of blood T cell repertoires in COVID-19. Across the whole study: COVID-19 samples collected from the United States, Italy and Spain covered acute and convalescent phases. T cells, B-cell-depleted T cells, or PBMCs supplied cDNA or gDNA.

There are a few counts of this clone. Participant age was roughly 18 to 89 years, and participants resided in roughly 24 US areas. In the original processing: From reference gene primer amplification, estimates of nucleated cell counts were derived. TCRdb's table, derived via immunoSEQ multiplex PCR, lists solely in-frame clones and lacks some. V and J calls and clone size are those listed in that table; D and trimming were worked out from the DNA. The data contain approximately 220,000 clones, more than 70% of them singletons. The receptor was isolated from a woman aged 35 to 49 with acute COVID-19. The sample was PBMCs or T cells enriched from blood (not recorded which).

CDR3 bases: TGTGCCAGCAGCTTGACCCGCAGGCCTGAAGCTTTCTTT. It encodes CASSLTRRPEAFF. This chain uses TRBV5-8 with TRBJ1-1, with D hard to call. The CDR3 runs 13 residues. Germline V CDR1 and CDR2: SGHTS, YDEGEE. V shed 1 base and J shed 6 bases, with 10 bases lying between them.